The clone carrying this T cell receptor (beta chain) was observed a few times. As yet, its antigen is unknown. The entry originates in a study of beta chain features in type 1 diabetes. Study results and limitations: In every one of the four CD4+ subsets, TCRB CDR3s were moderately but significantly shorter in Type 1 diabetes patients.

V lost 5 bases and J 0 bases, leaving 11 bases between the germline ends. Germline CDR1 reads MNHEY; CDR2 reads SVGAGI. This CDR3 contains 15 residues. The authors reverse transcribed all of the isolated RNA, so sequencing captured expressed TCRB transcripts. Libraries were prepared by immunoSEQ multiplex PCR; TCRdb keeps only in-frame clonotypes and omits some of them. The data contain roughly 730,000 clones, around 15% of them singletons. This clonotype was sampled from a young man with type 1 diabetes. Sequencing used naive CD4+ T cells from blood. The J gene is TRBJ2-4, the V gene TRBV6-5; the D is unclear. In nucleotides, the CDR3 is TGTGCCAGCAGTATGGACCTTCTAGCCAAAAACATTCAGTACTTC. Protein product: CASSMDLLAKNIQYF.